A selection of T cell receptor beta chains follows, all from one sample in a study of cytomegalovirus exposure and HLA in healthy donors. Profiled with immunoSEQ multiplex PCR; TCRdb holds only in-frame clones, not every one. The data hold roughly 200,000 clones, with roughly four fifths observed a single time. Sequencing was carried out using PBMCs. The receptors here all came from a man aged 40-50 years in good health and CMV-seropositive. Each CDR3 is given with its conserved first and last residue. Each record gives: clone size, J gene, V gene, D gene, CDR3 DNA, CDR3 protein. D genes are given only for firm matches. Some rows have no size entry. The others give once, few or many, or a class for an expanded clone.

size: few; J: TRBJ2-1; V: TRBV7-2; D: TRBD2; DNA: TGTGCCAGCAGCCCTACTAGCGGGAGAATCAATGAGCAGTTCTTC; CDR3: CASSPTSGRINEQFF
size: -; J: TRBJ2-2; V: TRBV29-1; D: TRBD2; DNA: TGCAGCGTTGAAGCGGGGACTACTACCGGGGAGCTGTTTTTT; CDR3: CSVEAGTTTGELFF
size: -; J: TRBJ2-7; V: TRBV19; D: -; DNA: TGTGCCAGTAGTATAAGAGGGGGACGGGACGAGCAGTACTTC; CDR3: CASSIRGGRDEQYF
size: -; J: TRBJ2-1; V: TRBV9; D: TRBD1; DNA: TGTGCCAGCAGTAACAGGGGCTTAAGCTCCTACAATGAGCAGTTCTTC; CDR3: CASSNRGLSSYNEQFF
size: few; J: TRBJ2-7; V: TRBV23-1; D: TRBD2; DNA: TGCGCCAGCAGTCAACTAGCGGGAGGACCCGAGCAGTACTTC; CDR3: CASSQLAGGPEQYF
size: -; J: TRBJ2-3; V: TRBV28; D: -; DNA: TGTGCCACCCTAATGTTGGGCCACACAGATACGCAGTATTTT; CDR3: CATLMLGHTDTQYF
size: -; J: TRBJ2-6; V: TRBV4-3; D: TRBD1; DNA: TGCGCCAGCAGCCAAGATCCTCACAGGGGAAGCTCTGGGGCCAACGTCCTGACTTTC; CDR3: CASSQDPHRGSSGANVLTF
size: -; J: TRBJ1-6; V: TRBV5-6; D: -; DNA: TGTGCCAGCAGCTTGGCCTGGGGGGATCGCTCTTATAATTCACCCCTCCACTTT; CDR3: CASSLAWGDRSYNSPLHF
size: -; J: TRBJ2-7; V: TRBV2; D: TRBD2; DNA: TGTGCCAGCAGTTACACTAGCGGTACCCCCTACGAGCAGTACTTC; CDR3: CASSYTSGTPYEQYF
size: once; J: TRBJ2-7; V: TRBV6-5; D: -; DNA: TGTGCCAGCTCCCTGAGGGGGGGGGCCTACGAGCAGTACTTC; CDR3: CASSLRGGAYEQYF
size: -; J: TRBJ2-7; V: TRBV10-2; D: -; DNA: TGCGCCAGCACCCCCGGCGGGGAGCAGTACTTC; CDR3: CASTPGGEQYF
size: -; J: TRBJ2-7; V: TRBV7-2; D: TRBD2; DNA: TGTGCCAGCAGCTTAGCCCACTACTGGCGGGGGGCCGCATCGAGCTCCTACGAGCAGTACTTC; CDR3: CASSLAHYWRGAASSSYEQYF
size: few; J: TRBJ2-5; V: TRBV30; D: TRBD2; DNA: TGTGCCTGGAGTGATTTGCGGGAGGTGCAAGAGACCCAGTACTTC; CDR3: CAWSDLREVQETQYF
size: -; J: TRBJ1-4; V: TRBV7-8; D: TRBD1; DNA: TGTGCCAGCAGCTCGCAGGGGGCTAATGAAAAACTGTTTTTT; CDR3: CASSSQGANEKLFF
size: -; J: TRBJ1-3; V: TRBV12-5; D: TRBD1; DNA: TGTGCTAGTGGTTTAGGGACAGGGGGTGGAAACACCATATATTTT; CDR3: CASGLGTGGGNTIYF
size: once; J: TRBJ2-7; V: TRBV2; D: TRBD1; DNA: TGTGCCAGCAGTGAAAGGGGGCGATACGAGCAGTACTTC; CDR3: CASSERGRYEQYF
size: -; J: TRBJ2-3; V: TRBV7-8; D: TRBD2; DNA: TGTGCCAGCAGCTTTGGTCGGATAGCGGGGGTGGTCACAGATACGCAGTATTTT; CDR3: CASSFGRIAGVVTDTQYF
size: -; J: TRBJ2-5; V: TRBV27; D: -; DNA: TGTGCCAGCAGTTTAAACGGTCAAGAGACCCAGTACTTC; CDR3: CASSLNGQETQYF
size: -; J: TRBJ2-3; V: TRBV28; D: -; DNA: TGTGCCAGCAGTCTCACTCGTCTGGGCCCAGATACGCAGTATTTT; CDR3: CASSLTRLGPDTQYF
size: -; J: TRBJ2-3; V: TRBV4-2; D: TRBD2; DNA: TGTGCCAGCAGCCAAGAGGAGAGCGGGAGCGGCACAGATACGCAGTATTTT; CDR3: CASSQEESGSGTDTQYF
size: -; J: TRBJ2-7; V: TRBV7-9; D: TRBD1; DNA: TGTGCCAGCAGCTTAGTTGGCAGGGGGCGGTACGAGCAGTACTTC; CDR3: CASSLVGRGRYEQYF
size: -; J: TRBJ2-6; V: TRBV27; D: -; DNA: TGTGCCAGCAGCTTGACTGGTGGGGCCAACGTCCTGACTTTC; CDR3: CASSLTGGANVLTF
size: -; J: TRBJ1-5; V: TRBV4-1; D: TRBD1; DNA: TGCGCCAGCAGCCAGGAGGACAGGCGGATCAATCAGCCCCAGCATTTT; CDR3: CASSQEDRRINQPQHF
size: once; J: TRBJ1-4; V: TRBV28; D: TRBD1; DNA: TGTGCCAGCAGTCCTGGCACCGGGACAGGGGACGAAAAACTGTTTTTT; CDR3: CASSPGTGTGDEKLFF
size: -; J: TRBJ1-2; V: TRBV6-5; D: -; DNA: TGTGCCAGCAGTTACTCCGTAAACGTACGGGACTATGGCTACACCTTC; CDR3: CASSYSVNVRDYGYTF
size: -; J: TRBJ2-5; V: TRBV7-6; D: -; DNA: TGTGCCAGCAGCTACTTAGCTAATGAAGAGACCCAGTACTTC; CDR3: CASSYLANEETQYF
size: -; J: TRBJ2-5; V: TRBV5-4; D: TRBD1; DNA: TGTGCCAGCAGCTTGGGGACAGGGGTTCAAGAGACCCAGTACTTC; CDR3: CASSLGTGVQETQYF
size: -; J: TRBJ1-1; V: TRBV5-1; D: TRBD1; DNA: TGCGCCAGCAGCTTGGGGACAGGGGGCTTTGGAAACACTGAAGCTTTCTTT; CDR3: CASSLGTGGFGNTEAFF
size: -; J: TRBJ1-1; V: TRBV5-1; D: TRBD1; DNA: TGCGCCAGCAAAGGTATAGGACAGGGGAGTTGTGAAGCTTTCTTT; CDR3: CASKGIGQGSCEAFF
size: -; J: TRBJ2-2; V: TRBV6-1; D: TRBD2; DNA: TGTGCCAGCAGTGAAGGACTAGCGGGGGTGCGGGAGCTGTTTTTT; CDR3: CASSEGLAGVRELFF
size: -; J: TRBJ2-2; V: TRBV7-9; D: TRBD1; DNA: TGTGCCAGCAGCTTAATGAGGGACAGTCCCACACGGGAGCTGTTTTTT; CDR3: CASSLMRDSPTRELFF
size: -; J: TRBJ2-3; V: TRBV7-9; D: TRBD1; DNA: TGTGCCAGCAGCGCCACTGGGACAGGGTTCCACACAGATACGCAGTATTTT; CDR3: CASSATGTGFHTDTQYF
size: -; J: TRBJ2-6; V: TRBV5-1; D: -; DNA: TGCGCCAGCAGCTTAGGAGGTTCTGGGGCCAACGTCCTGACTTTC; CDR3: CASSLGGSGANVLTF
size: -; J: TRBJ1-1; V: TRBV28; D: -; DNA: TGTGCCAGCAGTGACCTCTGGAGTGGAGGGAGCACTGAAGCTTTCTTT; CDR3: CASSDLWSGGSTEAFF
size: -; J: TRBJ2-7; V: TRBV5-8; D: -; DNA: TGTGCCAGCACCCCCGGCGGATCCTACGAGCAGTACTTC; CDR3: CASTPGGSYEQYF
size: -; J: TRBJ2-3; V: TRBV7-9; D: TRBD2; DNA: TGTGCCAGCAGCTTACCGGCTAGCGGGAGGAGGGATACGCAGTATTTT; CDR3: CASSLPASGRRDTQYF
size: few; J: TRBJ2-1; V: TRBV5-1; D: -; DNA: TGCGCCAGCAGCCAGGGACTTCCCAGCTCCTACAATGAGCAGTTCTTC; CDR3: CASSQGLPSSYNEQFF
size: -; J: TRBJ2-1; V: TRBV19; D: TRBD2; DNA: TGTGCCAGTAGTACTAGCGGGAGAGGATTGAATGAGCAGTTCTTC; CDR3: CASSTSGRGLNEQFF
size: -; J: TRBJ1-2; V: TRBV7-9; D: -; DNA: TGTGCCAGCAGCTCATTAGTGGGGGGAGGGAGAGGAGGCTACACCTTC; CDR3: CASSSLVGGGRGGYTF
size: -; J: TRBJ1-3; V: TRBV2; D: -; DNA: TGTGCCAGCAGGGGCCTTAGCTCTGGAAACACCATATATTTT; CDR3: CASRGLSSGNTIYF
size: -; J: TRBJ2-7; V: TRBV18; D: TRBD2; DNA: TGTGCCAGCTCACCGGGGACTAGCGGGAGGTCGAGCTCCTACGAGCAGTACTTC; CDR3: CASSPGTSGRSSSYEQYF
size: few; J: TRBJ1-1; V: TRBV5-1; D: -; DNA: TGCGCCAGCAGCTCCGGGGGAATGACTCAAGCTTTCTTT; CDR3: CASSSGGMTQAFF
size: -; J: TRBJ2-7; V: TRBV10-3; D: TRBD1; DNA: TGTGCCATAACCCCGGGACAGCCCTACGAGCAGTACTTC; CDR3: CAITPGQPYEQYF
size: -; J: TRBJ1-2; V: TRBV18; D: -; DNA: TGTGCCAGCTCACCCGCGGGGGGTAACTATGGCTACACCTTC; CDR3: CASSPAGGNYGYTF
size: -; J: TRBJ2-1; V: TRBV29-1; D: -; DNA: TGCAGCGCACTTCTCAGGGACTACAATGAGCAGTTCTTC; CDR3: CSALLRDYNEQFF
size: once; J: TRBJ1-2; V: TRBV6-1; D: -; DNA: TGTGCCAGCAGCCCCGACAGAAATAACTATGGCTACACCTTC; CDR3: CASSPDRNNYGYTF
size: -; J: TRBJ2-5; V: TRBV7-9; D: TRBD1; DNA: TGTGCCAGCAGCTCGGGACAGAGTGAGACCCAGTACTTC; CDR3: CASSSGQSETQYF